The 3 T cell receptor beta chains below come from one sample, sequenced in a study of blood T cell repertoires in COVID-19. The table came from immunoSEQ multiplex PCR; TCRdb's copy has only in-frame clones and leaves some out. The sample has approximately 170,000 clones, approximately 81% seen once. Material: peripheral blood. These receptors all stem from an elderly woman with active or convalescent COVID-19.

V is TRBV7-2 and J is TRBJ2-1; D is possibly TRBD1 (6 bases). This CDR3 spans 16 amino acids. Germline V lookup: CDR1 SGHTA, CDR2 FQGNSA. V dropped 2 bases and J dropped 4 bases, with 15 bases sitting between them. Here the CDR3 DNA reads TGTGCCAGCAGCTTACTCTCCACAGGGTTATACAATGAGCAGTTCTTC. Its protein product is CASSLLSTGLYNEQFF.

The J gene is TRBJ1-1, the V gene TRBV18, with TRBD1 as a possible D gene (6 bases). Trimming pared 5 bases from V and 1 base from J, leaving 8 bases between. Germline V CDR1 and CDR2: KGHSH, LQKENI. The CDR3 spans 13 residues. CDR3 sequence: CASSKGGNTEAFF. In nucleotides, the CDR3 is TGTGCCAGCTCAAAAGGGGGGAACACTGAAGCTTTCTTT.

The chain couples TRBV5-1 to TRBJ2-2, with D maybe TRBD1 (6 bases). Germline values: CDR1 SGHRS, CDR2 YFSETQ. The ends were cut back, 0 bases at V and 3 bases at J, with 9 bases in the middle. The CDR3 extends over 15 amino acids. The CDR3 bases are TGCGCCAGCAGCTTGGCGTCAGGGGACACCGGGGAGCTGTTTTTT. Translated, it gives CASSLASGDTGELFF.